This TCR beta chain was recorded in a study of cytomegalovirus exposure and HLA in healthy donors. From germline, CDR1 is LNHDA and CDR2 SQIVND (reference sequence). Deletions cut 1 base from V and 4 bases from J, with 16 bases between. The CDR3 has 16 amino acids. It was with 60 Vbeta and 13 Jbeta primers that the PCR ran. Libraries were prepared by immunoSEQ multiplex PCR; TCRdb keeps only in-frame clonotypes and omits some of them. The repertoire consists of 110,000 to 150,000 clones, with 70% to 80% occurring once and the leading ten covering approximately 2.3%. V and J are TRBV19 and TRBJ1-1, with D possibly being TRBD1 (5 bases). Sequenced sample: PBMCs. The sequence derives from a woman aged 55-75 years in good health and CMV-seropositive. The CDR3 region is CASSIGGSQRGTEAFF. Here the CDR3 DNA reads TGTGCCAGTAGTATAGGGGGCAGTCAGAGAGGCACTGAAGCTTTCTTT. Complete variable domain (other parts from reference TRBV19 and TRBJ1-1): DGGITQSPKYLFRKEGQNVTLSCEQNLNHDAMYWYRQDPGQGLRLIYYSQIVNDFQKGDIAEGYSVSREKKESFPLTVTSAQKNPTAFYLCASSIGGSQRGTEAFFGQGTRLTVV.